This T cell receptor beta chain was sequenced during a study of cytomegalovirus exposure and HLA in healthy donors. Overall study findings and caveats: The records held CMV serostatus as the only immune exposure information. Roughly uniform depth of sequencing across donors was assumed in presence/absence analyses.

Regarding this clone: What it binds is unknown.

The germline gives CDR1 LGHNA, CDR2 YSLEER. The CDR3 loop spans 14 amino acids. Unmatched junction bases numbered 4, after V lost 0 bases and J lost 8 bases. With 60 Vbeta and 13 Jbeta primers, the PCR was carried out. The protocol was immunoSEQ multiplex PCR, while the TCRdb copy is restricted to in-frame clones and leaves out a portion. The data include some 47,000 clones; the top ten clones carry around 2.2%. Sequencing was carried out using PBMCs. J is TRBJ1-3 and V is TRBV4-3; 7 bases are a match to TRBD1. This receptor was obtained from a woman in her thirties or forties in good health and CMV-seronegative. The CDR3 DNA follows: TGCGCCAGCAGCCAAGAGCAGGGGGTAGACACCATATATTTT. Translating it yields CASSQEQGVDTIYF.